Following are 13 T cell receptor beta chains from one sample sequenced in a study of response to subunit inactivated influenza vaccine. TCRdb called the RT-PCR reads again in MiXCR, with one record for every CDR3 protein. The sample includes around 490,000 distinct CDR3 sequences, about 8% of them seen just once. The source material was PBMCs from blood, sampled around 25 months after vaccination. These receptors were taken from a man aged 50 to 69 who received an inactivated influenza vaccine.

This clonotype was seen a handful of times. The rearrangement uses TRBV27 and TRBJ1-2; 7 bases fit TRBD1. The CDR3 runs to 15 residues. Germline assignment: CDR1 MNHEY and CDR2 SMNVEV (reference sequence). Trimming took 5 bases from V and 8 from J; bases not matched to a gene: 14. The CDR3 spells CASSPYDKGARGYTF. The CDR3 coding sequence is TGTGCCAGCAGTCCCTATGATAAGGGGGCGCGGGGCTACACCTTC.

This chain links TRBV6-1 with TRBJ1-1; 7 positions agree with TRBD1. The CDR3 covers 14 residues. Germline V gene lookup returns CDR1 MNHNS and CDR2 SASEGT. With V trimmed by 6 bases and J by 1 base, 5 bases remained unmatched. CDR3 amino acids: CASRPGTANTEAFF. In DNA form, the CDR3 reads TGTGCCAGCAGGCCCGGGACAGCGAACACTGAAGCTTTCTTT.

The gene calls are TRBV10-3 and TRBJ2-7, with D possibly being TRBD1 (5 bases). Germline V gene sequence: CDR1 ENHRY, CDR2 SYGVKD. Trimming took off 7 bases at V and 6 bases at J, with 16 bases between the two ends. The CDR3 totals 13 residues. CDR3 in DNA: TGTGCCATCACTGAAGGGGTGGGCCGCGAGCAGTACTTC. Translating gives CAITEGVGREQYF.

The J gene is TRBJ2-1, the V gene TRBV5-6, with 11 bases identical to TRBD2. CDR3 size: 17 residues. V was pared by 4 bases and J by 6 bases, with 12 bases of the junction left unmatched. CDR1 and CDR2 from the germline V gene are SGHDT and YYEEEE. The chain's CDR3 is CASSPPLGLAVINEQFF. In nucleotides, the CDR3 is TGTGCCAGCAGCCCTCCCTTGGGACTAGCGGTCATCAATGAGCAGTTCTTC.

The V call is TRBV5-5, the J call TRBJ2-2, with D perhaps TRBD1 (6 bases). Trimming pared 3 bases from V and 4 bases from J, leaving 13 bases between. This CDR3 has 15 amino acids. Germline-derived CDR1 and CDR2 are SGHKS and YYEKEE (reference sequence). This CDR3 is CASSYNRVITGELFF. CDR3 sequence (DNA): TGTGCCAGCAGCTATAACAGGGTCATCACCGGGGAGCTGTTTTTT.

This clonotype has ten or more counts. The chain carries TRBV9 and TRBJ2-7, with D perhaps TRBD2 (6 bases). Germline V gene data show CDR1 as SGDLS and CDR2 as YYNGEE. V was shortened by 0 bases and J by 2 bases, with 12 bases between the two germline ends. The CDR3 contains 15 residues. DNA of the CDR3: TGTGCCAGCAGCGTAGAAAGCGGGTCGACCTACGAGCAGTACTTC. Its translation is CASSVESGSTYEQYF. The full variable domain, with the rest looked up from reference TRBV9 and TRBJ2-7, is DSGVTQTPKHLITATGQRVTLRCSPRSGDLSVYWYQQSLDQGLQFLIQYYNGEERAKGNILERFSAQQFPDLHSELNLSSLELGDSALYFCASSVESGSTYEQYFGPGTRLTVT.

The V call is TRBV20-1, the J call TRBJ2-7; D ambiguous. The CDR3 extends over 13 amino acids. Germline values: CDR1 DFQATT, CDR2 SNEGSKA (reference sequence). With 0 bases removed from V and 5 bases from J, the gap between germline ends came to 11 bases. The CDR3 spells CSARDFRLNEQYF. As DNA, the CDR3 is TGCAGTGCTAGAGATTTCAGGCTGAACGAGCAGTACTTC.

This clonotype was observed a handful of times. This chain connects TRBV11-1 to TRBJ2-2; 11 bases align to TRBD2. V dropped 0 bases and J dropped 5; count of bases not matched to a gene: 17. The length of the CDR3 is 21 residues. The germline V gene has CDR1 SGHAT and CDR2 FQDESV (reference sequence). CDR3 protein: CASSLALWQELAGASTGELFF. CDR3 sequence (DNA): TGTGCCAGCAGCTTAGCGCTCTGGCAGGAACTAGCGGGAGCTTCAACCGGGGAGCTGTTTTTT.

This sequence joins TRBV19 and TRBJ1-1, with D maybe TRBD1 (5 bases). Germline V lookup: CDR1 LNHDA, CDR2 SQIVND (reference sequence). This CDR3 is 14 amino acids long. The germline V and J ends were trimmed by 7 bases and 5 bases, with 17 bases remaining between them. The CDR3 region has the DNA TGTGCCAGTACTTTGAAGGGACCCACGACTGAAGCTTTCTTT. Translated, it gives CASTLKGPTTEAFF.

Many counts were recorded for this clonotype. The chain links TRBV14 to TRBJ1-1; no clear D. Deletions cut 2 bases from V and 3 bases from J, with 10 bases between. CDR1 is SGHDN and CDR2 is FVKESK in the germline V gene. The CDR3 consists of 14 residues. The CDR3 DNA follows: TGTGCCAGCAGCCAACTGGACTCATACACTGAAGCTTTCTTT. This gives the protein CASSQLDSYTEAFF.

The sample holds many counts of this clonotype. V and J are TRBV5-1 and TRBJ2-1; no clear D gene. Trimming cost V 2 bases and J 3 bases, with 6 bases left between them. CDR1 and CDR2 from the germline V gene are SGHRS and YFSETQ. This CDR3 has 13 residues. The CDR3, as DNA: TGCGCCAGCAGCTTCGGATACTACAATGAGCAGTTCTTC. Translation gives CASSFGYYNEQFF.

V usage is TRBV7-3 and J usage is TRBJ2-5; D unresolved. The germline CDR1 and CDR2 sequences are SGHTA and FQGTGA. This CDR3 comprises 15 residues. Trimming shortened V by 5 bases and J by 0 bases, and 13 bases separated the two germline ends. CDR3 bases: TGTGCCAGCAGCCCGACGGGCACTTACCAAGAGACCCAGTACTTC. This codes for CASSPTGTYQETQYF.

This clonotype was seen ten or more times. The V gene is TRBV4-3, the J gene TRBJ2-3; tentatively, D is TRBD2 (5 bases). The CDR3 is 16 amino acids. In germline, CDR1 is LGHNA, CDR2 YSLEER. Trimming cost V 0 bases and J 1 base, with 11 bases left between them. The CDR3: CASSQDLAPGTDTQYF. The CDR3 region has the DNA TGCGCCAGCAGCCAAGATCTAGCACCCGGCACAGATACGCAGTATTTT.